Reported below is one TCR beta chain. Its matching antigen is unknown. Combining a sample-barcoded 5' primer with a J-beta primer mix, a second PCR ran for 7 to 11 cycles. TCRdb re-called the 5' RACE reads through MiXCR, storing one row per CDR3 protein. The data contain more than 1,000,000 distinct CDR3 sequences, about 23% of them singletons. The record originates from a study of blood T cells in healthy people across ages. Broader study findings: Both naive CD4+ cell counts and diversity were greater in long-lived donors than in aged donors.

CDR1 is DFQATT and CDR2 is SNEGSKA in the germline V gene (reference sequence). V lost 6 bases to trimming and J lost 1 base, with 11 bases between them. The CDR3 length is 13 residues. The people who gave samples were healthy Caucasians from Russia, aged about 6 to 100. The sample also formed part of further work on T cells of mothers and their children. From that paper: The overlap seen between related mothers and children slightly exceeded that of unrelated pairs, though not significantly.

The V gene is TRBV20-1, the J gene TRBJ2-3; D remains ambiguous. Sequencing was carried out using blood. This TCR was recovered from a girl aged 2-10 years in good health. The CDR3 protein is CSAALVGTDTQYF. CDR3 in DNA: TGCAGTGCGGCACTTGTGGGCACAGATACGCAGTATTTT.